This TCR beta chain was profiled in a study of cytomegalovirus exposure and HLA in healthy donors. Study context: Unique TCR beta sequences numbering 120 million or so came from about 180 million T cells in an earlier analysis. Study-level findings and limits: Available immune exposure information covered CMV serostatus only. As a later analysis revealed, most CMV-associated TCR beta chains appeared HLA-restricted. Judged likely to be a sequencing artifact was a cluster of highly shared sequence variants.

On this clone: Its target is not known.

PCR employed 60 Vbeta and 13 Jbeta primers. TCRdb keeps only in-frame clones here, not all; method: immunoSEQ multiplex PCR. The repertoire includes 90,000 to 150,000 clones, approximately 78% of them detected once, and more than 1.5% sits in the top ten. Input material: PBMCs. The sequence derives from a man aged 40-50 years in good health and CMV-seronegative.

The CDR3 here is CASSLRGTNEKLFF. The CDR3 bases are TGTGCCAGCAGCTTACGGGGGACTAATGAAAAACTGTTTTTT. This chain links TRBV7-9 with TRBJ1-4, with D possibly TRBD1 on 5 matching bases. Germline lookup yields CDR1 SEHNR and CDR2 FQNEAQ (reference sequence). V dropped 2 bases and J dropped 2 bases, with 6 bases sitting between them. The CDR3 runs 14 residues.